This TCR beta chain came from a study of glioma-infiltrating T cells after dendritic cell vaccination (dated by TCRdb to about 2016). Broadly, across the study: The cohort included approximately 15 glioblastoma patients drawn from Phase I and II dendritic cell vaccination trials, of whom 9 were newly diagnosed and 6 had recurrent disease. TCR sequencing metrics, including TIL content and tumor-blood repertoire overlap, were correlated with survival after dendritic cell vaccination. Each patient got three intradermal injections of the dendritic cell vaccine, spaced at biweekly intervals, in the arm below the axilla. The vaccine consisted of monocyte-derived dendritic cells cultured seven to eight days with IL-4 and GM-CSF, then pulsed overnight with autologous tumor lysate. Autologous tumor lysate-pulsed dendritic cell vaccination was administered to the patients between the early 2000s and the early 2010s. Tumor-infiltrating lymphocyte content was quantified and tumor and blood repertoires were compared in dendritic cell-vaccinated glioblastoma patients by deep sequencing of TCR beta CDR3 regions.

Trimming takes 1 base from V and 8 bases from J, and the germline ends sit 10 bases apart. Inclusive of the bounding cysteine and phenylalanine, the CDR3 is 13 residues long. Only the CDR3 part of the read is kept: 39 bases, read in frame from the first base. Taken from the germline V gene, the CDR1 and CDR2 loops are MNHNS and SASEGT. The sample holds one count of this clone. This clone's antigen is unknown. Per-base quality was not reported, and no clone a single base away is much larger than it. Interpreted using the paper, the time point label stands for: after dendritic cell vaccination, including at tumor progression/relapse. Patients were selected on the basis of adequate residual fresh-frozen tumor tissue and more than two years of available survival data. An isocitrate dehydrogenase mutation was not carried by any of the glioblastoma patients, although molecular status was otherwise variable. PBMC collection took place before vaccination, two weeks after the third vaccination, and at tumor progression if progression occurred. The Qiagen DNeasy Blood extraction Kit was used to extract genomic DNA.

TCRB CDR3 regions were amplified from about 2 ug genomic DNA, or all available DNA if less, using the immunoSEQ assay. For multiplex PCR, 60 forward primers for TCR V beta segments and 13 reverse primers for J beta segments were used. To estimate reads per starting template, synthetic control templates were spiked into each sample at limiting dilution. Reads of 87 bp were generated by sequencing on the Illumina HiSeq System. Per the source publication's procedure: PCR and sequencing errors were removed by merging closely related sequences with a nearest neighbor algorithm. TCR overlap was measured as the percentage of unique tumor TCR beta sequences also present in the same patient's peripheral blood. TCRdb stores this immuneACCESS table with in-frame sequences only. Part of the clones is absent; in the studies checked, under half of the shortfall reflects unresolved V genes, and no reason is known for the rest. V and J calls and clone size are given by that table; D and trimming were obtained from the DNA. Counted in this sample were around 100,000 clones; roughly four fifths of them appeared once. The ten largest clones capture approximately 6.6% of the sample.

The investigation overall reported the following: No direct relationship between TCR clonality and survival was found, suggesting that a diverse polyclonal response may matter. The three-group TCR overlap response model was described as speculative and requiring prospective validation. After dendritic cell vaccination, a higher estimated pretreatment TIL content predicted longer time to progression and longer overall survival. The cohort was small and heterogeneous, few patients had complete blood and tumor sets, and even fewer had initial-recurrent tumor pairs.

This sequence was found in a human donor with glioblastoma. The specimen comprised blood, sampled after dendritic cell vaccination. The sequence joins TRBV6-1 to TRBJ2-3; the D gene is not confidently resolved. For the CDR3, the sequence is CASSEVSLGTQYF. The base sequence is TGTGCCAGCAGTGAAGTAAGCCTTGGTACGCAGTATTTT.